This TCR beta chain was captured in a study of control samples from healthy donors and cancer patients. V was trimmed by 0 bases and J by 2 bases, leaving 14 bases between them. The CDR3 runs to 16 residues. The V gene's germline CDR1 is SGHRS and CDR2 YFSETQ. Here immunoSEQ multiplex PCR was the method, and the copy in TCRdb shows in-frame clones only, minus some. The sample carries roughly 400,000 clones, about 93% recorded once. The sequenced sample was PBMCs. V and J are TRBV5-1 and TRBJ2-5; tentatively, D is TRBD1 (5 bases). This clonotype originated in a man aged 40-55 years with head and neck cancer. The CDR3 region has the DNA TGCGCCAGCAGCTTGGGGGGCGAGACCCGTCAAGAGACCCAGTACTTC. Translation gives CASSLGGETRQETQYF.